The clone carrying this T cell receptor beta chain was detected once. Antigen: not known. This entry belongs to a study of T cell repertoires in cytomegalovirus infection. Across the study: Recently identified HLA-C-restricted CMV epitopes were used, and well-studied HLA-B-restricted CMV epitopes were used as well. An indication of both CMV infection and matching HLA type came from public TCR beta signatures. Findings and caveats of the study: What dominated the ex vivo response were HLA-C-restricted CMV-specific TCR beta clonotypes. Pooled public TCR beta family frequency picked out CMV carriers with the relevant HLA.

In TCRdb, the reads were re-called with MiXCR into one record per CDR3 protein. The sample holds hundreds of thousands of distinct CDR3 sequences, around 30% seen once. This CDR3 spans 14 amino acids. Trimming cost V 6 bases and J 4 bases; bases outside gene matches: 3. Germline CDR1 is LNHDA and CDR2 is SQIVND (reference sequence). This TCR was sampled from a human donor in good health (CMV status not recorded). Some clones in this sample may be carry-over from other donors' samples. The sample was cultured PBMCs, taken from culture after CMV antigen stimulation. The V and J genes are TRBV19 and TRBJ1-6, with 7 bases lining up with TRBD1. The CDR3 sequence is CASSRGGYNSPLHF. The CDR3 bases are TGTGCCAGTAGCAGGGGGGGGTATAATTCACCCCTCCACTTT.